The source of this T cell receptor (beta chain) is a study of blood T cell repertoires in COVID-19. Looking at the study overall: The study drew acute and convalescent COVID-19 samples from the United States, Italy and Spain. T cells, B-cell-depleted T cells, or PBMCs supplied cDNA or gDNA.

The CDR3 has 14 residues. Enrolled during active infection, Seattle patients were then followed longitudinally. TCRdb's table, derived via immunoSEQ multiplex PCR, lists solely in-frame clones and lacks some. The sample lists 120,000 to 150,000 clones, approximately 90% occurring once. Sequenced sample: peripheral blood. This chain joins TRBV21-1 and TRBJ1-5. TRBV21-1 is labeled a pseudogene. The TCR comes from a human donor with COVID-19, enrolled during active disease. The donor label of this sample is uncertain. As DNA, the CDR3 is TGTGCCAGCAGCATACCGAGGGTGAAACAGCCCCAGCATTTT. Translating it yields CASSIPRVKQPQHF.